The source of this T cell receptor (beta chain) is a study of vaccination effects on CD4 cells after COVID-19. Study conclusions and caveats: Common cold coronavirus cross-reactivity was shown by only 1 of 255 vaccine-induced clones in healthy vaccinees.

Germline V lookup: CDR1 SGHDT, CDR2 YYEEEE. V gave up 6 bases and J gave up 3 bases, with 12 bases separating them. CDR3 length: 13 amino acids. Expansion with viral peptide pools was applied to antigen-specific CD4+ T cells by the ViraFEST assay prior to sequencing. Cultured cells yielded isolated CD4+ T cells after roughly 11 days. None of these healthy vaccinees had been infected with SARS-CoV-2 before vaccination. PBMC were cultured at around 2 million per well with roughly 9.7 IU/ml IL-2 and about 9.5 ug/ml peptides. Cells had half their medium changed to IL-2 medium on days 3 and 7. Regarding this clone: The antigen is not known.

Profiling relied on immunoSEQ multiplex PCR, and the TCRdb table lists in-frame clones only, not all of them. In the table there are roughly 33,000 clones, around 78% of which are singletons. The sequence derives from a human donor who received a COVID-19 vaccine. This chain uses TRBV5-6 with TRBJ2-5; a possible D gene is TRBD1 (5 bases). The sequences come from CD4+ T cells from PBMCs cultured with HCoV-OC43 spike peptides, collected before COVID-19 vaccination. The subset is: HCoV-OC43 spike overlapping peptide pool stimulation. The CDR3, as DNA: TGTGCCAGCACCCCACAGGATAAAGAGACCCAGTACTTC. Residues: CASTPQDKETQYF.